This T cell receptor (beta chain) comes out of a study of PD-1 blockade in mismatch repair-deficient tumors. On the study more broadly: Patients had 12 mismatch repair-deficient cancer types and were previously treated and progressing. Study results and caveats: Tumor-resident clones, often undetectable pretreatment in blood, expanded then contracted after pembrolizumab.

Every patient had mismatch repair deficiency by PCR or immunohistochemistry. TCRs were sequenced from a few patients responding to pembrolizumab. Some clones are missing from TCRdb's copy, which holds only in-frame ones; the method was immunoSEQ multiplex PCR. The data contain 56,000 or so clones, around 80% of them singletons. To note about this clone: The antigen is undetermined.

The CDR3 contains 17 residues. V dropped 5 bases and J dropped 0 bases, with 20 bases sitting between them. Germline V gives CDR1 SGHDT, CDR2 YYEEEE. The rearrangement links TRBV5-6 to TRBJ1-1; perhaps TRBD1 as D (6 bases). The material was peripheral blood, obtained 4 weeks after starting pembrolizumab. This TCR derives from an adult with mismatch repair-deficient cancer. The CDR3: CASRPTGKGSMNTEAFF. CDR3 bases: TGTGCCAGCAGACCAACAGGGAAAGGAAGTATGAACACTGAAGCTTTCTTT.